The clone carrying this T cell receptor beta chain appeared a few times. Its cognate antigen is unknown. Germline CDR1 and CDR2: LGHNA and YNFKEQ. CDR3 length: 15 amino acids. The ends lost 4 bases at V and 5 bases at J; junction bases unmatched: 8. This sample was included in a study of early T cells in non-severe SARS-CoV-2 infection. Study conclusions and caveats: Reliance on VDJdb matching favored anti-spike CD8 responses; private and CD4 specificities were missed.

MiXCR, run by TCRdb on the 5' RACE reads, gives a single entry per CDR3 protein. This sample has tens of thousands of distinct CDR3 sequences, with about 12% found just once. This receptor was obtained from an adult who was a healthcare worker with PCR-confirmed SARS-CoV-2 infection or an uninfected control (not recorded which). V usage is TRBV4-2 and J usage is TRBJ1-1; 9 nucleotides align to TRBD1. Source material: whole blood. The CDR3 DNA sequence: TGTGCCAGCAGCCGTAGACAGGGGGGGAAGACTGAAGCTTTCTTT. Translated: CASSRRQGGKTEAFF.